A selection of T cell receptor beta chains follows, all from one sample in a study of T cell responses to AZD1222 COVID-19 vaccine. Data came from immunoSEQ multiplex PCR; TCRdb stores just in-frame clones and leaves some out. The sample records some 80,000 clones, approximately 85% being singletons. The sample in question was peripheral blood, obtained on day 0 of MenACWY control vaccination. Receptor source: an adult in good health. CDR3s include the opening cysteine and the closing phenylalanine or tryptophan. D genes are given only for firm matches. The size field is filled for only some rows; it gives once, few, many or a size class.

CDR3aa: CASSLEGRDTQYF
CDR3nt: TGTGCCAGCAGCTTAGAGGGGAGAGATACGCAGTATTTT
abundance: many
v_gene: TRBV7-6
d_gene: .
j_gene: TRBJ2-3

CDR3aa: CASSVDRVSANYGYTF
CDR3nt: TGCGCCAGCAGCGTGGACCGGGTTTCGGCTAACTATGGCTACACCTTC
abundance: .
v_gene: TRBV5-1
d_gene: .
j_gene: TRBJ1-2

CDR3aa: CASSKTGQGGEQYF
CDR3nt: TGTGCCAGCAGTAAAACGGGACAGGGGGGTGAGCAGTACTTC
abundance: .
v_gene: TRBV2
d_gene: TRBD1
j_gene: TRBJ2-7

CDR3aa: CASSPGQGGYGYTF
CDR3nt: TGCGCCAGCAGCCCCGGACAGGGAGGCTATGGCTACACCTTC
abundance: once
v_gene: TRBV5-1
d_gene: TRBD1
j_gene: TRBJ1-2

CDR3aa: CASSTSYSNQPQHF
CDR3nt: TGTGCCAGCAGTACAAGTTATAGCAATCAGCCCCAGCATTTT
abundance: .
v_gene: TRBV6-5
d_gene: .
j_gene: TRBJ1-5

CDR3aa: CASSGFLQNEQYF
CDR3nt: TGTGCCAGCAGTGGATTTTTGCAGAACGAGCAGTACTTC
abundance: .
v_gene: TRBV25-1
d_gene: .
j_gene: TRBJ2-7

CDR3aa: CASSYSWAGTHEQYF
CDR3nt: TGTGCCAGCAGTTACTCGTGGGCGGGGACCCACGAGCAGTACTTC
abundance: .
v_gene: TRBV6-5
d_gene: .
j_gene: TRBJ2-7

CDR3aa: CASSQDFEVNTIYF
CDR3nt: TGTGCCAGCAGCCAAGACTTCGAAGTAAACACCATATATTTT
abundance: .
v_gene: TRBV14
d_gene: .
j_gene: TRBJ1-3

CDR3aa: CASSVGVSETQYF
CDR3nt: TGTGCCAGCAGCGTAGGAGTATCAGAGACCCAGTACTTC
abundance: few
v_gene: TRBV9
d_gene: .
j_gene: TRBJ2-5

CDR3aa: CSVQLASNQPQHF
CDR3nt: TGCAGCGTACAATTAGCGAGCAATCAGCCCCAGCATTTT
abundance: once
v_gene: TRBV29-1
d_gene: .
j_gene: TRBJ1-5

CDR3aa: CASSEDPGIAKNIQYF
CDR3nt: TGTGCCAGCAGTGAAGACCCGGGGATAGCCAAAAACATTCAGTACTTC
abundance: .
v_gene: TRBV2
d_gene: .
j_gene: TRBJ2-4

CDR3aa: CASSEVGVRNQPQHF
CDR3nt: TGTGCCAGCAGCGAAGTCGGAGTCCGCAATCAGCCCCAGCATTTT
abundance: .
v_gene: TRBV28
d_gene: .
j_gene: TRBJ1-5

CDR3aa: CASTAGLNQPQHF
CDR3nt: TGTGCCAGCACGGCAGGGTTAAATCAGCCCCAGCATTTT
abundance: .
v_gene: TRBV7-8
d_gene: .
j_gene: TRBJ1-5

CDR3aa: CASSLTGGDEKLFF
CDR3nt: TGCGCCAGCAGCTTAACAGGGGGGGATGAAAAACTGTTTTTT
abundance: .
v_gene: TRBV5-1
d_gene: TRBD1
j_gene: TRBJ1-4

CDR3aa: CAWDSGTRNQPQHF
CDR3nt: TGTGCCTGGGACTCCGGGACACGAAATCAGCCCCAGCATTTT
abundance: .
v_gene: TRBV30
d_gene: .
j_gene: TRBJ1-5

CDR3aa: CASRKGGQRTEAFF
CDR3nt: TGTGCCAGCAGAAAGGGGGGACAGCGTACTGAAGCTTTCTTT
abundance: .
v_gene: TRBV27
d_gene: TRBD1
j_gene: TRBJ1-1

CDR3aa: CASGGQLNTEAFF
CDR3nt: TGTGCCAGCGGAGGGCAGCTGAACACTGAAGCTTTCTTT
abundance: .
v_gene: TRBV11-2
d_gene: .
j_gene: TRBJ1-1

CDR3aa: CASSLGTGNTEAFF
CDR3nt: TGTGCCAGCAGCTTAGGGACAGGGAACACTGAAGCTTTCTTT
abundance: .
v_gene: TRBV5-5
d_gene: TRBD1
j_gene: TRBJ1-1

CDR3aa: CASSLVEGANYGYTF
CDR3nt: TGTGCCAGCAGCTTAGTGGAGGGGGCAAACTATGGCTACACCTTC
abundance: .
v_gene: TRBV7-6
d_gene: TRBD1
j_gene: TRBJ1-2

CDR3aa: CASSQDRGNYGYTF
CDR3nt: TGTGCCAGCAGCCAAGATCGGGGGAACTATGGCTACACCTTC
abundance: .
v_gene: TRBV4-2
d_gene: .
j_gene: TRBJ1-2

CDR3aa: CASSLFGWRGNTEAFF
CDR3nt: TGTGCCAGCAGCCTCTTCGGTTGGCGGGGGAACACTGAAGCTTTCTTT
abundance: .
v_gene: TRBV21-1
d_gene: .
j_gene: TRBJ1-1

CDR3aa: CASSPVPGLTTGELFF
CDR3nt: TGTGCCAGCTCACCAGTACCGGGTCTGACCACCGGGGAGCTGTTTTTT
abundance: .
v_gene: TRBV18
d_gene: .
j_gene: TRBJ2-2

CDR3aa: CASGLVSGGRGYTF
CDR3nt: TGTGCTAGTGGTTTGGTTTCAGGGGGCCGTGGCTACACCTTC
abundance: .
v_gene: TRBV12-5
d_gene: TRBD1
j_gene: TRBJ1-2

CDR3aa: CASSLARDRNTEAFF
CDR3nt: TGTGCCAGCAGCTTGGCTAGGGACAGAAACACTGAAGCTTTCTTT
abundance: .
v_gene: TRBV5-6
d_gene: TRBD1
j_gene: TRBJ1-1

CDR3aa: CASSPRGVYGYTF
CDR3nt: TGTGCCAGCAGCCCCCGGGGGGTCTATGGCTACACCTTC
abundance: .
v_gene: TRBV6-5
d_gene: .
j_gene: TRBJ1-2

CDR3aa: CASSISRGTNSPLHF
CDR3nt: TGTGCCAGTAGTATTAGCAGGGGGACTAATTCACCCCTCCACTTT
abundance: .
v_gene: TRBV19
d_gene: TRBD1
j_gene: TRBJ1-6

CDR3aa: CASSIRGTNSPLHF
CDR3nt: TGTGCCAGCAGTATCCGGGGTACTAATTCACCCCTCCACTTT
abundance: .
v_gene: TRBV14
d_gene: .
j_gene: TRBJ1-6

CDR3aa: CASRGGEGNTIYF
CDR3nt: TGTGCCAGCCGCGGGGGGGAAGGAAACACCATATATTTT
abundance: .
v_gene: TRBV12-3/TRBV12-4
d_gene: .
j_gene: TRBJ1-3

CDR3aa: CASSYVRTGSPYSNEQFF
CDR3nt: TGTGCCAGCAGTTACGTTCGGACAGGGTCCCCTTATAGCAATGAGCAGTTCTTC
abundance: .
v_gene: TRBV6-2/TRBV6-3
d_gene: TRBD1
j_gene: TRBJ2-1

CDR3aa: CASQPRLADTQYF
CDR3nt: TGTGCCAGTCAGCCTCGACTAGCAGATACGCAGTATTTT
abundance: .
v_gene: TRBV19
d_gene: .
j_gene: TRBJ2-3

CDR3aa: CASSFQGLYYGYTF
CDR3nt: TGTGCCAGCAGTTTTCAGGGTTTATACTATGGCTACACCTTC
abundance: .
v_gene: TRBV28
d_gene: .
j_gene: TRBJ1-2

CDR3aa: CSVGTGATNEKLFF
CDR3nt: TGCAGCGTGGGGACGGGTGCAACTAATGAAAAACTGTTTTTT
abundance: .
v_gene: TRBV29-1
d_gene: .
j_gene: TRBJ1-4

CDR3aa: CASSQRGGKGPEAFF
CDR3nt: TGTGCCAGCAGCCAACGGGGAGGGAAGGGTCCTGAAGCTTTCTTT
abundance: .
v_gene: TRBV3-1/TRBV3-2
d_gene: .
j_gene: TRBJ1-1

CDR3aa: CASSVDPGGGRNTIYF
CDR3nt: TGTGCCAGCAGCGTAGACCCCGGGGGGGGTAGAAACACCATATATTTT
abundance: .
v_gene: TRBV9
d_gene: .
j_gene: TRBJ1-3

CDR3aa: CASSPGGASTDTQYF
CDR3nt: TGTGCCAGCAGCCCAGGGGGGGCCAGCACAGATACGCAGTATTTT
abundance: .
v_gene: TRBV28
d_gene: .
j_gene: TRBJ2-3

CDR3aa: CASSPSGPSGNTIYF
CDR3nt: TGTGCCAGCAGTCCTTCAGGGCCCTCTGGAAACACCATATATTTT
abundance: .
v_gene: TRBV9
d_gene: .
j_gene: TRBJ1-3

CDR3aa: CASSPIAPSPLHF
CDR3nt: TGTGCCAGCAGCCCGATAGCTCCCTCACCCCTCCACTTT
abundance: .
v_gene: TRBV7-9
d_gene: .
j_gene: TRBJ1-6

CDR3aa: CASSYALGGGGARTGELFF
CDR3nt: TGTGCCAGCAGTTACGCCCTTGGGGGCGGGGGGGCGCGGACCGGGGAGCTGTTTTTT
abundance: .
v_gene: TRBV6-2/TRBV6-3
d_gene: TRBD2
j_gene: TRBJ2-2

CDR3aa: CSVVDGGHYNEQFF
CDR3nt: TGCAGCGTTGTGGACGGGGGGCACTACAATGAGCAGTTCTTC
abundance: few
v_gene: TRBV29-1
d_gene: .
j_gene: TRBJ2-1

CDR3aa: CASSLDPNYGYTF
CDR3nt: TGCGCCAGCAGCTTGGATCCGAACTATGGCTACACCTTC
abundance: .
v_gene: TRBV5-1
d_gene: .
j_gene: TRBJ1-2

CDR3aa: CATSRGHSSTDTQYF
CDR3nt: TGTGCCACCAGCAGAGGGCACTCTAGCACAGATACGCAGTATTTT
abundance: .
v_gene: TRBV15
d_gene: .
j_gene: TRBJ2-3

CDR3aa: CASSIGDSYNSPLHF
CDR3nt: TGTGCCAGTAGTATAGGTGACAGCTATAATTCACCCCTCCACTTT
abundance: .
v_gene: TRBV19
d_gene: .
j_gene: TRBJ1-6

CDR3aa: CASSLSPPGQVGNEQFF
CDR3nt: TGTGCTAGCAGCTTATCCCCCCCGGGACAGGTGGGGAATGAGCAGTTCTTC
abundance: .
v_gene: TRBV7-7
d_gene: TRBD1
j_gene: TRBJ2-1

CDR3aa: CASSYSRQGAGNTIYF
CDR3nt: TGTGCCAGCAGTTACTCAAGACAGGGGGCTGGAAACACCATATATTTT
abundance: .
v_gene: TRBV6-5
d_gene: TRBD1
j_gene: TRBJ1-3

CDR3aa: CASSPAGRPEKLFF
CDR3nt: TGTGCCAGCTCACCGGCGGGCCGCCCCGAAAAACTGTTTTTT
abundance: once
v_gene: TRBV18
d_gene: .
j_gene: TRBJ1-4

CDR3aa: CASSLWGVAKNIQYF
CDR3nt: TGTGCCAGCAGCCTGTGGGGGGTAGCCAAAAACATTCAGTACTTC
abundance: .
v_gene: TRBV5-6
d_gene: .
j_gene: TRBJ2-4